These 20 T cell receptor beta chains originate from one sample sequenced in a study of radiotherapy plus CTLA-4 blockade in lung cancer. TCRdb's table, derived via immunoSEQ multiplex PCR, lists solely in-frame clones and lacks some. In the table there are tens of thousands of clones, around 72% of which are singletons. Specimen: peripheral blood, collected from a patient treated with radiotherapy plus ipilimumab. These receptors were collected from a human donor with non-small cell lung cancer that progressed on radiotherapy plus ipilimumab.

The chain links TRBV28 to TRBJ1-2, with D unresolved. Germline assignment: CDR1 MDHEN and CDR2 SYDVKM. CDR3 length: 15 amino acids. V dropped 6 bases and J dropped 2 bases, with 16 bases sitting between them. CDR3: CASRRYGENNYGYTF. CDR3 bases: TGTGCCAGCAGACGCTATGGGGAAAACAACTATGGCTACACCTTC.

The chain combines TRBV29-1 with TRBJ2-1; either TRBD1 or TRBD2 may fit D (5 bases each). CDR1 and CDR2 from the germline V gene are SQVTM and ANQGSEA. CDR3 length: 13 residues. Trimming took 5 bases from V and 5 from J, leaving 13 bases between them. In DNA, the CDR3 is TGCAGCGTTCATGACGGGGACCACAATGAGCAGTTCTTC. It codes for CSVHDGDHNEQFF.

This clone was detected once. V and J are TRBV5-5 and TRBJ1-6; D unclear. V gave up 0 bases and J gave up 7 bases, with 5 bases separating them. Per germline, CDR1 SGHKS and CDR2 YYEKEE (reference sequence). The CDR3 has 13 amino acids. CDR3 DNA: TGTGCCAGCAGCTTGGGGGTAAATTCACCCCTCCACTTT. It translates to CASSLGVNSPLHF.

This clone showed up just once. Its ends do not fully match the called genes, so a read error is possible. This chain links TRBV5-6 with TRBJ2-7; a possible D gene is TRBD2 (5 bases). This CDR3 region has 13 residues. Germline V gene lookup returns CDR1 SGHDT and CDR2 YYEEEE. The CDR3 sequence: CASSLGSGLGWNF. The DNA of the CDR3 is TGTGCCAGCAGCTTGGGGAGTGGACTGGGATGGAACTTC. Looking up the rest from reference TRBV5-6 and TRBJ2-7 gives the full variable domain: DAGVTQSPTHLIKTRGQQVTLRCSPKSGHDTVSWYQQALGQGPQFIFQYYEEEERQRGNFPDRFSGHQFPNYSSELNVNALLLGDSALYLCASSLGSGLGWNFGPGTRLTVT.

This clone appeared a few times. The chain recombines TRBV19 with TRBJ1-5, with D perhaps TRBD1 (6 bases). CDR1 and CDR2 from the germline V gene are LNHDA and SQIVND (reference sequence). The CDR3 totals 14 residues. Deletions cut 8 bases from V and 5 bases from J, with 16 bases between. The CDR3 spells CASVQGLADQPQHF. CDR3 DNA: TGTGCCAGTGTACAGGGACTTGCTGATCAGCCCCAGCATTTT. Together with reference TRBV19 and TRBJ1-5, the CDR3 gives the full variable domain: DGGITQSPKYLFRKEGQNVTLSCEQNLNHDAMYWYRQDPGQGLRLIYYSQIVNDFQKGDIAEGYSVSREKKESFPLTVTSAQKNPTAFYLCASVQGLADQPQHFGDGTRLSIL.

The chain recombines TRBV7-3 with TRBJ1-1; D might be TRBD1 (5 bases). This CDR3 spans 13 amino acids. Per the germline V gene, CDR1 is SGHTA and CDR2 is FQGTGA. The V end lost 3 bases, the J end lost 2 bases, and 7 bases lay between the germline ends. The DNA of the CDR3 is TGTGCCAGCAGCTTGGGACGTAACACTGAAGCTTTCTTT. Its translation is CASSLGRNTEAFF.

J is TRBJ1-4 and V is TRBV4-2, with 10 bases lining up with TRBD1. The CDR3 is made up of 15 amino acids. The V gene's germline CDR1 is LGHNA and CDR2 YNFKEQ. V lost 1 base to trimming and J lost 5 bases; unmatched junction nucleotides: 1. The CDR3: CASSQVGQGNEKLFF. CDR3 in DNA: TGTGCCAGCAGCCAAGTGGGACAGGGGAATGAAAAACTGTTTTTT.

This clone was seen only a few times. The chain employs TRBV2 and TRBJ2-7; D is uncertain. The V and J ends lost 1 base and 3 bases respectively, with 4 bases between them. The CDR3 extends over 12 amino acids. Per the germline V gene, CDR1 is SNHLY and CDR2 is FYNNEI. CDR3 amino acids: CASSEVVYEQYF. CDR3 nucleotides: TGTGCCAGCAGTGAAGTGGTCTACGAGCAGTACTTC.

This chain uses TRBV7-9 with TRBJ2-7; 7 bases map to TRBD2. Trimming removed 4 bases from V and 4 bases from J; junction bases left unmatched: 7. The CDR3 has 14 residues. Germline V gene sequence: CDR1 SEHNR, CDR2 FQNEAQ (reference sequence). The CDR3 sequence: CASSSGRVGYEQYF. Here the CDR3 DNA reads TGTGCCAGCAGCTCAGGGAGGGTTGGGTACGAGCAGTACTTC.

This chain connects TRBV11-3 to TRBJ1-1; D is unresolved. The V end lost 1 base, the J end lost 4 bases, and 7 bases lay between the germline ends. Germline V lookup: CDR1 SGHNT, CDR2 YENEEA. The length of the CDR3 is 13 residues. CDR3 region: CASSLGSGTEAFF. The CDR3 DNA follows: TGTGCCAGCAGCTTAGGAAGCGGCACTGAAGCTTTCTTT.

J is TRBJ2-7 and V is TRBV5-8; D could derive from TRBD1 or TRBD2 (5 bases each). Trimming shortened V by 4 bases and J by 12 bases, and 11 bases separated the two germline ends. The CDR3 has 10 amino acids. Germline V gene data show CDR1 as SGHTS and CDR2 as YDEGEE. CDR3 coding DNA: TGTGCCAGCAGCATCGGGACGGCGTACTTC. Translation: CASSIGTAYF. Filled out from reference TRBV5-8 and TRBJ2-7, the complete variable domain reads EAGVTQSPTHLIKTRGQQATLRCSPISGHTSVYWYQQALGLGLQFLLWYDEGEERNRGNFPPRFSGRQFPNYSSELNVNALELEDSALYLCASSIGTAYFGPGTRLTVT.

This clone was detected a few times. The rearrangement uses TRBV6-5 and TRBJ1-1, with a weak D call TRBD1 (5 bases). The V end was cut by 4 bases, the J end by 0 bases, with 9 bases between. The CDR3 is 14 residues long. In germline, CDR1 is MNHEY, CDR2 SVGAGI. The CDR3 DNA is TGTGCCAGCAGTTTTCAGGGTATGAACACTGAAGCTTTCTTT. Amino acids: CASSFQGMNTEAFF.

The V gene is TRBV2, the J gene TRBJ1-2; D gene uncertain. The CDR3 has 13 residues. Trimming stripped 6 bases from V and 1 base from J, with 9 bases between. Germline CDR1 and CDR2: SNHLY and FYNNEI. The CDR3 loop is CASRATDNYGYTF. In DNA form, the CDR3 reads TGTGCCAGCAGGGCAACGGATAACTATGGCTACACCTTC.

The V call is TRBV9, the J call TRBJ2-1; 11 nucleotides align to TRBD2. The CDR3 spans 18 residues. The ends lost 0 bases at V and 8 bases at J; junction bases unmatched: 13. Germline V gives CDR1 SGDLS, CDR2 YYNGEE. The CDR3 spells CASSVAPNSGRATDEQFF. As DNA, the CDR3 is TGTGCCAGCAGCGTAGCTCCTAATAGCGGGAGGGCCACGGATGAGCAGTTCTTC.

This sequence joins TRBV28 and TRBJ1-5; possible D gene TRBD1, 5 bases. The V gene lost 1 base and the J gene lost 4 bases, with 5 bases spanning the gap. The germline CDR1 and CDR2 sequences are MDHEN and SYDVKM. The CDR3 loop spans 13 amino acids. CDR3 DNA sequence: TGTGCCAGCAGTTTATCAGGGAATCAGCCCCAGCATTTT. This translates into CASSLSGNQPQHF.

This sequence joins TRBV4-1 and TRBJ1-3; D ambiguous. In germline, CDR1 is MGHRA, CDR2 YSYEKL. The germline V and J ends were trimmed by 0 bases and 10 bases, with 10 bases remaining between them. CDR3 size: 13 residues. Here the CDR3 DNA reads TGCGCCAGCAGCCAAGATTCCCCTAAGACCATATATTTT. Translated: CASSQDSPKTIYF.

The J gene is TRBJ1-1, the V gene TRBV6-5, with D possibly being TRBD1 (5 bases). V was cut by 3 bases and J by 0 bases, with 8 bases left in between. In germline, CDR1 is MNHEY, CDR2 SVGAGI. The CDR3 contains 14 residues. CDR3 protein: CASSYGGMNTEAFF. CDR3 nucleotides: TGTGCCAGCAGTTATGGGGGAATGAACACTGAAGCTTTCTTT.

The CDR3: CASSPGDRLYEQYF. CDR3 DNA: TGTGCCAGCAGCCCCGGGGACAGGCTCTACGAGCAGTACTTC. The chain links TRBV9 to TRBJ2-7; 8 bases fit TRBD1. Trimming removed 4 bases from V and 3 bases from J; junction bases left unmatched: 6. Per the germline V gene, CDR1 is SGDLS and CDR2 is YYNGEE. The CDR3 sequence is 14 residues long.

The table lists this clone with a count of one. V usage is TRBV5-1 and J usage is TRBJ1-1, with D tentatively TRBD1 (5 bases). The CDR3 length is 14 residues. With 4 bases removed from V and 7 bases from J, the gap between germline ends came to 17 bases. CDR1 is SGHRS, CDR2 YFSETQ, per germline. The CDR3 nucleotides read TGCGCCAGCAGCACGTCAGGGTCTAGGGGTGAAGCTTTCTTT. This codes for CASSTSGSRGEAFF.

The genes are TRBV4-2 and TRBJ1-6, with 9 bases matching TRBD1. This CDR3 has 15 residues. The germline gives CDR1 LGHNA, CDR2 YNFKEQ. Unmatched junction bases numbered 7, after V lost 4 bases and J lost 9 bases. The CDR3 DNA follows: TGTGCCAGCAGCCCAGAGACAGGGGGTAGTTCACCCCTCCACTTT. It codes for CASSPETGGSSPLHF.